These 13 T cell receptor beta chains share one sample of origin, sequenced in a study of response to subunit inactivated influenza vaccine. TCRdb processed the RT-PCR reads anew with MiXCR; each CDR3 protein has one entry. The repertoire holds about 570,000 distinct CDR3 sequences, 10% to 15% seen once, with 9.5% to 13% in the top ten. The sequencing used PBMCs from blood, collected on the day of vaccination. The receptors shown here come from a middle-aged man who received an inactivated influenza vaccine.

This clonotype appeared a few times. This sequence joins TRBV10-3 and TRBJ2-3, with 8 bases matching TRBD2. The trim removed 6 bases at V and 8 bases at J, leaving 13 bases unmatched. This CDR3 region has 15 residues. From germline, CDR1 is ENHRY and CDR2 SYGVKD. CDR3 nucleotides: TGTGCCATCAGGGCTACTAGCGGCTTAAGGGGTACGCAGTATTTT. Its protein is CAIRATSGLRGTQYF.

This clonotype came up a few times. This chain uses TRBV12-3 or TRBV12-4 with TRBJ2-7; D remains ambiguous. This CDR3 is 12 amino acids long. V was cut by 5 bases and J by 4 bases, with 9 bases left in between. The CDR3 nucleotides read TGTGCCAGCAGTCACCTAAATTACGAGCAGTACTTC. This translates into CASSHLNYEQYF.

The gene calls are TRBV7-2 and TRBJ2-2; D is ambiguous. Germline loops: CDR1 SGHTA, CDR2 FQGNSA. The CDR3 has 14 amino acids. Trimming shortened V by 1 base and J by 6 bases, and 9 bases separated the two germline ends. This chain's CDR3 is CASSLDSRAGELFF. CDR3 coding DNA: TGTGCCAGCAGCTTAGATAGCCGCGCCGGGGAGCTGTTTTTT.

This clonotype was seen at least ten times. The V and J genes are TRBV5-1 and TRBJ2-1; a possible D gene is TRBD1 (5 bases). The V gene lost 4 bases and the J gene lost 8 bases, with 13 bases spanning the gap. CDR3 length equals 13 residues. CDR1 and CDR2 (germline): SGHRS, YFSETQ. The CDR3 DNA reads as TGCGCCAGCAGCGAAGGGGCTGCGGATGAGCAGTTCTTC. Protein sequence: CASSEGAADEQFF.

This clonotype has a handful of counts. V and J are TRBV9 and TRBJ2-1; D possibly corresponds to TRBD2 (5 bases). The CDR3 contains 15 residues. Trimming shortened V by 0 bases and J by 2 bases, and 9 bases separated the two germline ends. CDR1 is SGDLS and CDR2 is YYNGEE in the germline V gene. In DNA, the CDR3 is TGTGCCAGCAGCGTAGAGTGGGAGCCCTACAATGAGCAGTTCTTC. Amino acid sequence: CASSVEWEPYNEQFF.

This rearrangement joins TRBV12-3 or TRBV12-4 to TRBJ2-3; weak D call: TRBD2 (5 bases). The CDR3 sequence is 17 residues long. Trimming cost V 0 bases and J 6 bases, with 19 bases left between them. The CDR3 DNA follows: TGTGCCAGCAGTTTAGCCCCACTAGGATCAGCCAGCGATACGCAGTATTTT. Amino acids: CASSLAPLGSASDTQYF.

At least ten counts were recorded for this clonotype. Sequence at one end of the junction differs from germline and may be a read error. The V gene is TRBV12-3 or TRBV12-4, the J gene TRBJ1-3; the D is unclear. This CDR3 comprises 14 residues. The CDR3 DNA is TGCGCCAGCAGCTTCGCTGGGTACGGAAACACCATATATTTT. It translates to CASSFAGYGNTIYF.

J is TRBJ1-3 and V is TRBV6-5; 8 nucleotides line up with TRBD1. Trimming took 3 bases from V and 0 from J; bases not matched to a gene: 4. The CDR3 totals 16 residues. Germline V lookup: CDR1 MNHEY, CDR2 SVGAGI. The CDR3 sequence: CASSYDRGSSGNTIYF. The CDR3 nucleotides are TGTGCCAGCAGTTATGACAGGGGCTCCTCTGGAAACACCATATATTTT.

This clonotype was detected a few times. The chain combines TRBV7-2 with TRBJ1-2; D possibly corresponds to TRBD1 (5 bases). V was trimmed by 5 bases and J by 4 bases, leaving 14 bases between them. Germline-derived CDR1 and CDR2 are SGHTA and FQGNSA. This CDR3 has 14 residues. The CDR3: CASSAGGMAYGYTF. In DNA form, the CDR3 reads TGTGCCAGCAGCGCCGGGGGGATGGCCTATGGCTACACCTTC.

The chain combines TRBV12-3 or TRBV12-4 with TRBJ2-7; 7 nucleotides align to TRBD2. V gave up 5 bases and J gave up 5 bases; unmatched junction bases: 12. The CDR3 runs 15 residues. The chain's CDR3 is CASSPPPREQDEQYF. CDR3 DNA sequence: TGTGCCAGCAGTCCCCCCCCGCGGGAGCAGGACGAGCAGTACTTC.

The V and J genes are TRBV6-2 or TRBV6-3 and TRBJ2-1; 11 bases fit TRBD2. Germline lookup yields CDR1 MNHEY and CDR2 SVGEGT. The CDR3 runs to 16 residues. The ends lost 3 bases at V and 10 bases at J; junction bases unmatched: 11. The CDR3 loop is CASSYGVAGGLGEQFF. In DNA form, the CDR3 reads TGTGCCAGCAGTTATGGGGTAGCGGGGGGGCTGGGAGAGCAGTTCTTC.

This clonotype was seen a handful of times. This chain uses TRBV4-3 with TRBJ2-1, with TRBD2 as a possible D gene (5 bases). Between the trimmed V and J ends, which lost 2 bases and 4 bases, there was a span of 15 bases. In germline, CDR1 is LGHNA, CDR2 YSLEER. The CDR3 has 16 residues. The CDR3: CASSQPGSSPYNEQFF. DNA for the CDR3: TGCGCCAGCAGCCAACCGGGGTCCTCCCCGTACAATGAGCAGTTCTTC.

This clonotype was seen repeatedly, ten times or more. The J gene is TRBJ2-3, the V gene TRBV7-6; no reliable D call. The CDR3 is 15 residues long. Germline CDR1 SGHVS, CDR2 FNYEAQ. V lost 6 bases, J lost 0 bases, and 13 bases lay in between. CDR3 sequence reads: CASRRKLASTDTQYF. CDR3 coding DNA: TGTGCCAGCAGGAGGAAACTGGCCAGCACAGATACGCAGTATTTT.